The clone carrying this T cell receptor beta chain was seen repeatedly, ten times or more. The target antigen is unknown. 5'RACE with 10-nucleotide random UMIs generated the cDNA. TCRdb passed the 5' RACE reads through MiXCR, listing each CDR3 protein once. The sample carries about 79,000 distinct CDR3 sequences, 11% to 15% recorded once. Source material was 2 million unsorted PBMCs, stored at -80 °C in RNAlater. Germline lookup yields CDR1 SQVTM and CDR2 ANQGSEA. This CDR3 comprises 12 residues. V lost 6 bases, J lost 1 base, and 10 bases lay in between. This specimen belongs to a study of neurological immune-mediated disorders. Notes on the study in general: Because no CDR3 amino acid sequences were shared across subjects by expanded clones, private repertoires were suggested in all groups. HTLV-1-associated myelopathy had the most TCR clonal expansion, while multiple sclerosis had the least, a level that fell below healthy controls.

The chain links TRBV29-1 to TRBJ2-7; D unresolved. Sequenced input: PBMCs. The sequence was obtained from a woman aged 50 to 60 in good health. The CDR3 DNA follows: TGCAGCGTCGCCGTTGGATCCTACGAGCAGTACTTC. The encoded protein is CSVAVGSYEQYF.